This T cell receptor beta chain was profiled in a study of cytomegalovirus exposure and HLA in healthy donors. The study's findings and limits: Investigators reported 150 to 200 TCR beta chains as tied to cytomegalovirus.

Germline V gene data show CDR1 as SGHRS and CDR2 as YFSETQ. V lost 0 bases to trimming and J lost 0 bases, with 12 bases between them. The CDR3 totals 16 residues. Details on this clone: What it binds is unknown.

It was with 60 Vbeta and 13 Jbeta primers that the PCR ran. Repertoires were generated with immunoSEQ multiplex PCR, while TCRdb's copy carries only in-frame clones and drops some. The sample gives approximately 170,000 clones, approximately 67% of which show up once; just under 4.5% is in the top ten. The V and J genes are TRBV5-1 and TRBJ1-1, with D perhaps TRBD1 (6 bases). The specimen was PBMCs. This sequence originates from a woman in her late teens or twenties in good health and CMV-seropositive. Here the CDR3 DNA reads TGCGCCAGCAGCTTGGCGGGACAAAACATGAACACTGAAGCTTTCTTT. It yields the protein CASSLAGQNMNTEAFF.